This entry describes one T cell receptor beta chain. This entry belongs to a study of CD8 T cells in Susac syndrome. Across the whole study: Eight or nine of the sequenced Susac syndrome patients were in remission, and more than 5 had active disease.

The CDR3 length is 15 residues. Germline assignment: CDR1 KGHDR and CDR2 SFDVKD. V lost 2 bases, J lost 7 bases, and 4 bases stayed unmatched. The RNA input was roughly 0.5 to 1 ug, and it was reverse transcribed with random hexamers. The immunoSEQ assay covered 54 Vbeta and 13 Jbeta segments for CDR3. From the immunoSEQ multiplex PCR reads, TCRdb called clonotypes with MiXCR, one entry per CDR3 protein. This table has about 240,000 distinct CDR3 sequences, 95% to 97% appearing once. Peripheral blood CD8+ and CD4+ T cells were profiled by TCR beta sequencing. TEMRA cells were FACS-enriched, and CD8+ and CD4+ T cells were isolated negatively.

This chain joins TRBV24-1 and TRBJ2-7, with 13 bases lining up with TRBD2. Sequencing was performed on CD4+ T cells from PBMCs. This TCR was recovered from a human donor with Susac syndrome. Here the CDR3 DNA reads TGTGCCACCAGTGATTCCGGACTAGCGGGAGATGAGCAGTACTTC. Translating it yields CATSDSGLAGDEQYF.